A single sample gave rise to the 28 T cell receptor beta chains below, sequenced in a study of beta chain features in type 1 diabetes (dated by TCRdb to 2017 to 2018). What the research found in general, with its limitations: In all four CD4+ subsets, TCRB CDR3 length was moderately but significantly shorter in type 1 diabetes patients.

These receptors lack a known antigen. Receptor amplification or capture employed the immunoSEQ multiplex PCR assay. All of the isolated RNA was reverse transcribed with the High Capacity cDNA Reverse Transcription Kit, so expressed TCRB transcripts were sequenced. TCRdb mirrors the immuneACCESS table, restricted to in-frame sequences. Some clones are absent from its copies; in checked studies, under half trace to an unresolved V gene, and the reason for the others is unknown. The sample data list more than 300,000 clones, and 9.3% of these were observed just once. The ten largest account for about 1% of the sample. The sample was central memory CD4+ T cells from blood. The receptor source for this set is a man aged 25-40 years with type 1 diabetes.

The chain employs TRBV19 and TRBJ1-5; TRBD1 is a possible D gene (5 bases). The CDR3 sequence is 13 residues long. The V end lost 3 bases, the J end lost 3 bases, and 6 bases lay between the germline ends. From germline, CDR1 is LNHDA and CDR2 SQIVND (reference sequence). The CDR3 DNA reads TGTGCCAGTAGTATCAGGGCCAATCAGCCCCAGCATTTT. Translation: CASSIRANQPQHF. The full variable domain, its missing parts supplied by reference TRBV19 and TRBJ1-5, is DGGITQSPKYLFRKEGQNVTLSCEQNLNHDAMYWYRQDPGQGLRLIYYSQIVNDFQKGDIAEGYSVSREKKESFPLTVTSAQKNPTAFYLCASSIRANQPQHFGDGTRLSIL.

This chain uses TRBV5-1 with TRBJ2-7, with TRBD1 as a possible D gene (5 bases). The CDR3 runs to 14 residues. Germline-derived CDR1 and CDR2 are SGHRS and YFSETQ. V lost 4 bases to trimming and J lost 0 bases, with 11 bases between them. CDR3 protein: CASSPPDNSYEQYF. As DNA, the CDR3 is TGCGCCAGCAGCCCGCCGGACAACTCCTACGAGCAGTACTTC.

In its sample, this clone was seen a few times. The rearrangement links TRBV10-3 to TRBJ2-3; 10 bases align to TRBD1. The germline V gene encodes CDR1 ENHRY and CDR2 SYGVKD. V shed 6 bases, J shed 4 bases, and the junction held 7 bases outside the gene matches. This CDR3 spans 15 amino acids. The CDR3 nucleotides are TGTGCCATCAGGCCCGACAGGGGGCAACCAGATACGCAGTATTTT. This translates into CAIRPDRGQPDTQYF.

This clone has a handful of counts. The J gene is TRBJ2-5, the V gene TRBV10-3, with D unresolved. The CDR3 extends over 14 amino acids. V was cut by 2 bases and J by 4 bases, with 11 bases left in between. The V gene's germline CDR1 is ENHRY and CDR2 SYGVKD. CDR3 loop: CAISEGPRLETQYF. CDR3 DNA: TGTGCCATCAGTGAGGGTCCACGGTTAGAGACCCAGTACTTC.

The genes are TRBV18 and TRBJ2-6; the match to TRBD1 covers 9 bases. Germline loops: CDR1 KGHSH, CDR2 LQKENI. Trimming removed 5 bases from V and 2 bases from J; junction bases left unmatched: 1. This CDR3 is 15 amino acids long. CDR3 sequence: CASSTGGAGANVLTF. The CDR3 DNA reads as TGTGCCAGCTCAACAGGGGGCGCTGGGGCCAACGTCCTGACTTTC.

Only one count was recorded for this clone. The rearrangement joins TRBV28 to TRBJ1-1; 7 positions agree with TRBD1. CDR1 and CDR2 (germline): MDHEN, SYDVKM. The J segment lost 1 base and the V segment lost 5 bases, leaving 10 bases of the junction unmatched. This CDR3 contains 16 residues. The chain's CDR3 is CASSAPRDSANTEAFF. CDR3 bases: TGTGCCAGCAGTGCACCCCGGGACAGCGCGAACACTGAAGCTTTCTTT.

The table lists this clone with a few counts. This chain connects TRBV10-3 to TRBJ2-1; D unclear. This CDR3 spans 15 amino acids. The germline V gene has CDR1 ENHRY and CDR2 SYGVKD. The ends were cut back, 6 bases at V and 5 bases at J, with 17 bases in the middle. CDR3 in DNA: TGTGCCATCAGCCTACATACTCCTAGGGACAATGAGCAGTTCTTC. Its translation: CAISLHTPRDNEQFF.

The chain recombines TRBV19 with TRBJ2-5; D remains unclear. V was cut by 6 bases and J by 0 bases, with 8 bases left in between. Germline CDR1 LNHDA, CDR2 SQIVND (reference sequence). The CDR3 consists of 13 residues. The CDR3 DNA follows: TGTGCCAGTAGCCCGGAGTACCAAGAGACCCAGTACTTC. Translation gives CASSPEYQETQYF.

This clone has only a few counts. V is TRBV11-2 and J is TRBJ2-7, with 8 bases lining up with TRBD1. V lost 2 bases, J lost 4 bases, and 7 bases stayed unmatched. The CDR3 runs to 15 residues. From germline, CDR1 is SGHAT and CDR2 FQNNGV. In DNA, the CDR3 is TGTGCCAGCAGCTTACCCCCGGACAGGGCGTACGAGCAGTACTTC. Translated: CASSLPPDRAYEQYF. Supplemented by reference TRBV11-2 and TRBJ2-7, the full variable domain reads EAGVAQSPRYKIIEKRQSVAFWCNPISGHATLYWYQQILGQGPKLLIQFQNNGVVDDSQLPKDRFSAERLKGVDSTLKIQPAKLEDSAVYLCASSLPPDRAYEQYFGPGTRLTVT.

In regard to this clone: At one end the junction does not follow the germline gene, possibly because of a read error. Other DNA sequences of this sample code for an identical CDR3. This chain connects TRBV7-2 to TRBJ2-7, with D unresolved. Germline loops: CDR1 SGHTA, CDR2 FQGNSA. The CDR3 has 14 residues. CDR3 loop: CASSLDTLAYEQYF. The CDR3, as DNA: TGTGCCAGCAGTTTAGACACCTTAGCTTACGAGCAGTACTTC.

About this clone itself: Within the sample, other DNA sequences also encode this same CDR3. This CDR3 is CASSVAQGTEAFF. CDR3 DNA sequence: TGTGCCAGCAGCGTAGCTCAGGGCACTGAAGCTTTCTTT. J is TRBJ1-1 and V is TRBV9, with D tentatively TRBD1 (5 bases). Per germline, CDR1 SGDLS and CDR2 YYNGEE. Trimming removed 0 bases from V and 4 bases from J, with 7 bases in between. This CDR3 has 13 residues.

The chain links TRBV6-5 to TRBJ2-3; weak D call: TRBD1 (5 bases). The CDR3 length is 16 residues. CDR1 is MNHEY, CDR2 SVGAGI, per germline. Trimming shortened V by 0 bases and J by 0 bases, and 10 bases separated the two germline ends. The CDR3 region has the DNA TGTGCCAGCAGTTACTCTTGGACACCGAGCACAGATACGCAGTATTTT. Encoded protein: CASSYSWTPSTDTQYF.

The rearrangement uses TRBV30 and TRBJ1-3, with D possibly being TRBD1 (6 bases). The CDR3 has 14 residues. V lost 4 bases and J 0 bases, leaving 10 bases between the germline ends. Germline V gene sequence: CDR1 GTSNPN, CDR2 SVGIG (reference sequence). The CDR3 sequence: CAWKTGPSGNTIYF. In DNA form, the CDR3 reads TGTGCCTGGAAGACAGGTCCCTCTGGAAACACCATATATTTT.

This clone was detected many times. The chain recombines TRBV2 with TRBJ2-3; D gene uncertain. This CDR3 has 15 residues. Germline V gene data show CDR1 as SNHLY and CDR2 as FYNNEI. V lost 8 bases, J lost 0 bases, and 15 bases lay in between. The CDR3 sequence: CASGVLMRSTDTQYF. In DNA, the CDR3 is TGTGCCAGCGGTGTCCTTATGCGGAGCACAGATACGCAGTATTTT.

The table lists this clone with a few counts. The chain uses TRBV28 and TRBJ1-6, with D unclear. Trimming shortened V by 5 bases and J by 7 bases, and 15 bases separated the two germline ends. Germline-derived CDR1 and CDR2 are MDHEN and SYDVKM. This CDR3 has 15 residues. The CDR3 region is CASSHYWEENSPLHF. In nucleotides, the CDR3 is TGTGCCAGCAGTCATTATTGGGAGGAGAATTCACCCCTCCACTTT.

There are many counts of this clone. The V call is TRBV9, the J call TRBJ2-3; no clear D gene. Trimming cost V 1 base and J 5 bases, with 8 bases left between them. The V gene's germline CDR1 is SGDLS and CDR2 YYNGEE. The length of the CDR3 is 13 residues. The CDR3 loop reads CASSVLDGDTQYF. The CDR3 DNA reads TGTGCCAGCAGCGTATTAGATGGAGATACGCAGTATTTT.

This clone was seen more than once but under ten times. A read error may account for a junction end that differs from germline. The chain carries TRBV7-2 and TRBJ2-5; 8 bases are a match to TRBD1. Germline V CDR1 and CDR2: SGHTA, FQGNSA. The CDR3 extends over 14 amino acids. The CDR3 DNA is TGTGCCAGCAGCTCTAACATCGACAGGGGCAGAGCGGACTTC. The encoded protein is CASSSNIDRGRADF.

This clone occurred a few times. Other nucleotide sequences from this sample produce the same CDR3. The V and J genes are TRBV7-9 and TRBJ1-1; D uncertain. V lost 2 bases to trimming and J lost 2 bases, with 3 bases between them. This CDR3 region has 12 residues. Germline CDR1 reads SEHNR; CDR2 reads FQNEAQ (reference sequence). CDR3 sequence (DNA): TGTGCCAGCAGCTTATCCAACACTGAAGCTTTCTTT. Its protein is CASSLSNTEAFF.

The gene calls are TRBV28 and TRBJ2-1, with D uncertain. The V end was cut by 6 bases, the J end by 0 bases, with 9 bases between. The germline CDR1 and CDR2 sequences are MDHEN and SYDVKM. The CDR3 length is 14 residues. The CDR3 bases are TGTGCCAGCAGGGGCGACATCTCCTACAATGAGCAGTTCTTC. Translated, it gives CASRGDISYNEQFF.

In its sample, this clone was seen a few times. The chain uses TRBV5-4 and TRBJ2-7, with D uncertain. This CDR3 has 12 residues. V was clipped by 3 bases and J by 6 bases, with 10 bases between them. Germline V gives CDR1 SGHNT, CDR2 YYREEE (reference sequence). The CDR3 region has the DNA TGTGCCAGCAGCTCCTGGACGGCCGAGCAGTACTTC. Translated, it gives CASSSWTAEQYF.

The chain is built from TRBV29-1 and TRBJ1-3, with TRBD1 identical over 7 bases. J gave up 1 base and V 6 bases, and 9 bases lay outside the gene matches. The CDR3 runs to 15 residues. Germline assignment: CDR1 SQVTM and CDR2 ANQGSEA. The CDR3 reads CSVSGTAISGNTIYF. The CDR3 nucleotides read TGCAGCGTCTCCGGGACAGCAATTTCTGGAAACACCATATATTTT.

This clone has more than one count but fewer than ten. The rearrangement uses TRBV28 and TRBJ2-3; 7 nucleotides line up with TRBD1. Germline loops: CDR1 MDHEN, CDR2 SYDVKM. The CDR3 consists of 15 residues. The V and J ends lost 2 bases and 4 bases, in that order; junction bases with no gene match: 6. CDR3: CASSLAGQGADTQYF. CDR3 in DNA: TGTGCCAGCAGTTTAGCTGGGCAGGGGGCAGATACGCAGTATTTT.

In this sample, this clone turned up a few times. The V gene is TRBV5-1, the J gene TRBJ1-4; 8 nucleotides line up with TRBD1. This CDR3 has 15 residues. The germline V gene encodes CDR1 SGHRS and CDR2 YFSETQ. V was pared by 4 bases and J by 5 bases, with 7 bases of the junction left unmatched. CDR3 in amino acids: CASSPSGGANEKLFF. The CDR3 DNA follows: TGCGCCAGCAGCCCGTCAGGGGGCGCAAATGAAAAACTGTTTTTT. The complete variable domain, with remaining parts taken from reference TRBV5-1 and TRBJ1-4, reads KAGVTQTPRYLIKTRGQQVTLSCSPISGHRSVSWYQQTPGQGLQFLFEYFSETQRNKGNFPGRFSGRQFSNSRSEMNVSTLELGDSALYLCASSPSGGANEKLFFGSGTQLSVL.

This clone was picked up a small number of times. The CDR3 sequence: CASVGVMQGNTEAFF. Written as DNA, the CDR3 is TGTGCCAGCGTGGGGGTAATGCAGGGGAACACTGAAGCTTTCTTT. The rearrangement links TRBV6-6 to TRBJ1-1; D is perhaps TRBD1 (5 bases). V lost 8 bases and J 1 base, leaving 17 bases between the germline ends. This CDR3 is built from 15 residues. Germline-derived CDR1 and CDR2 are MNHNY and SVGAGI (reference sequence).

This chain joins TRBV30 and TRBJ1-3; D remains unclear. This CDR3 contains 11 residues. Germline V gene data show CDR1 as GTSNPN and CDR2 as SVGIG (reference sequence). V shed 4 bases and J shed 1 base, with 2 bases lying between them. The CDR3 DNA sequence: TGTGCCTGGATGTCTGGAAACACCATATATTTT. This gives the protein CAWMSGNTIYF.

To note about this clone: This sample includes further DNA sequences coding for the same CDR3. V usage is TRBV4-3 and J usage is TRBJ1-4; 7 bases fit TRBD1. Germline CDR1 reads LGHNA; CDR2 reads YSLEER. CDR3 size: 14 residues. V gave up 1 base and J gave up 8 bases; unmatched junction bases: 4. The CDR3 protein is CASSQGQGGEKLFF. The CDR3 nucleotides read TGCGCCAGCAGCCAAGGACAGGGAGGCGAAAAACTGTTTTTT.

The chain uses TRBV5-1 and TRBJ2-7; 12 bases map to TRBD2. The germline gives CDR1 SGHRS, CDR2 YFSETQ. CDR3 length equals 14 residues. Unmatched junction bases numbered 2, after V lost 1 base and J lost 6 bases. The CDR3 is CASSLTSGGIEQYF. For the CDR3, the DNA is TGCGCCAGCAGCTTGACTAGCGGGGGGATCGAGCAGTACTTC.

The chain uses TRBV6-5 and TRBJ2-1; D gene uncertain. This CDR3 has 14 amino acids. Per germline, CDR1 MNHEY and CDR2 SVGAGI. Between the trimmed V and J ends, which lost 6 bases and 6 bases, there was a span of 15 bases. This chain's CDR3 is CASRTDPSGNEQFF. Written as DNA, the CDR3 is TGTGCCAGCAGAACCGATCCATCCGGCAATGAGCAGTTCTTC.